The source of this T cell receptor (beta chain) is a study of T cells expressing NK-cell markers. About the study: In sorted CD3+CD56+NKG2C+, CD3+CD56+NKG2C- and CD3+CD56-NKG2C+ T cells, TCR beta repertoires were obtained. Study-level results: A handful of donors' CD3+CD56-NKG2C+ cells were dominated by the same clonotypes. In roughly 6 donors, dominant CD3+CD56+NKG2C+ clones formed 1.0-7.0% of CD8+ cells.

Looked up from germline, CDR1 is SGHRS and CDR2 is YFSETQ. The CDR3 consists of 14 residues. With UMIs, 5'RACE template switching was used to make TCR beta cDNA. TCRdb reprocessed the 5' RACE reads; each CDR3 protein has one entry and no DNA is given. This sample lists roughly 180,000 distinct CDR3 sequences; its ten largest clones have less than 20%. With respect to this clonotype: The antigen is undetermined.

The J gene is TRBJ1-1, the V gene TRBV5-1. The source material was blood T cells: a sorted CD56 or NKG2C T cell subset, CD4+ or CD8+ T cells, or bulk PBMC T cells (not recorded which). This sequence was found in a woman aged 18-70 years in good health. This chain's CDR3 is CASSLVGGNTEAFF.